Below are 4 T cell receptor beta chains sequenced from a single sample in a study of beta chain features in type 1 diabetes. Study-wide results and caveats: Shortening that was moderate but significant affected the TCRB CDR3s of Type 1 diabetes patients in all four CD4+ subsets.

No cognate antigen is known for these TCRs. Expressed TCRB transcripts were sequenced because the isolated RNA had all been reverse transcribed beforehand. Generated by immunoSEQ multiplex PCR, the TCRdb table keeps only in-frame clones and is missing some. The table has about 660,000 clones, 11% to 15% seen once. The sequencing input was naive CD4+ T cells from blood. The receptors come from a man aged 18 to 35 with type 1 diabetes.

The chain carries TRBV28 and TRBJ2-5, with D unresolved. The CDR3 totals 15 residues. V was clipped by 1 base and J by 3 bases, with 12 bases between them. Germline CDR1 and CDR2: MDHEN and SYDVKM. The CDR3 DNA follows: TGTGCCAGCAGTTTATTTACGAGTGCAAAAGAGACCCAGTACTTC. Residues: CASSLFTSAKETQYF.

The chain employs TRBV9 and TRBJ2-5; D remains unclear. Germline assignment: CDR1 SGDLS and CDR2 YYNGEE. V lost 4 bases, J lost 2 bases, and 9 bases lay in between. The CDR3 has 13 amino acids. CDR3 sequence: CASSIRLQETQYF. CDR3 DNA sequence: TGTGCCAGCAGCATCCGACTTCAAGAGACCCAGTACTTC.

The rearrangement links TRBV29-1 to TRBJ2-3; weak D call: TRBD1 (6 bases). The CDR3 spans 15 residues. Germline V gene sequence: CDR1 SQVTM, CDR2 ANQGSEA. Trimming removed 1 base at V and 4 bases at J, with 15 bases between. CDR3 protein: CSVEGYRAQPDTQYF. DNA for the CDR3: TGCAGCGTTGAAGGGTACAGGGCCCAACCAGATACGCAGTATTTT.

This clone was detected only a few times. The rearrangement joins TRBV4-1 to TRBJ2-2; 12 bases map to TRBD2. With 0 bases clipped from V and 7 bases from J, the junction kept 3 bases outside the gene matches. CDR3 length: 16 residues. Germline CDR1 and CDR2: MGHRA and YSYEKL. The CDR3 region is CASSQEASGRVGELFF. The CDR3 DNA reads TGCGCCAGCAGCCAAGAAGCTAGCGGGAGGGTCGGGGAGCTGTTTTTT.